The rows below give T cell receptor beta chains drawn from one sample of a study of cytomegalovirus exposure and HLA in healthy donors. The protocol was immunoSEQ multiplex PCR, while the TCRdb copy is restricted to in-frame clones and leaves out a portion. The data hold under 250,000 clones, with around 87% observed a single time. The sample was PBMCs. All receptors derive from a woman aged 18-30 years in good health and CMV-seropositive. Both conserved end residues are part of each CDR3. The order of the fields is clone size, J gene, D gene, V gene, CDR3 protein, CDR3 DNA. A D gene is named only where the DNA matches it firmly. Expanded clones get a size class; other rows say once, few or many, or leave the size out.

size: NA; J: TRBJ1-5; D: NA; V: TRBV2; CDR3: CASSVERGNQPQHF; DNA: TGTGCCAGCAGTGTCGAGCGGGGCAATCAGCCCCAGCATTTT
size: NA; J: TRBJ2-2; D: TRBD1; V: TRBV7-9; CDR3: CASSRGTGESGELFF; DNA: TGTGCCAGCAGCAGAGGGACAGGGGAGTCCGGGGAGCTGTTTTTT
size: NA; J: TRBJ2-1; D: NA; V: TRBV2; CDR3: CASSEVSSPTLYNEQFF; DNA: TGTGCCAGCAGTGAAGTCTCTAGCCCGACCTTATACAATGAGCAGTTCTTC
size: NA; J: TRBJ1-2; D: TRBD1; V: TRBV2; CDR3: CASSAGGLGYTF; DNA: TGTGCCAGCAGTGCAGGGGGTCTTGGCTACACCTTC
size: NA; J: TRBJ2-7; D: NA; V: TRBV6-1; CDR3: CASARRDPNEQYF; DNA: TGTGCCAGCGCGCGGCGGGACCCTAACGAGCAGTACTTC
size: NA; J: TRBJ2-1; D: NA; V: TRBV28; CDR3: CASSFQWARGNEQFF; DNA: TGTGCCAGCAGTTTCCAATGGGCTAGGGGAAATGAGCAGTTCTTC
size: NA; J: TRBJ2-7; D: TRBD2; V: TRBV4-1; CDR3: CASSHTGTSFSSYEQYF; DNA: TGCGCCAGCAGTCACACCGGGACTAGCTTCTCCTCCTACGAGCAGTACTTC
size: few; J: TRBJ1-4; D: TRBD1; V: TRBV2; CDR3: CASKDRGSTNEKLFF; DNA: TGTGCCAGCAAAGACAGGGGGTCGACTAATGAAAAACTGTTTTTT
size: NA; J: TRBJ1-2; D: TRBD1; V: TRBV10-3; CDR3: CAITAGGRDYGYTF; DNA: TGTGCCATCACCGCAGGGGGCCGCGACTATGGCTACACCTTC
size: NA; J: TRBJ2-2; D: TRBD2; V: TRBV6-1; CDR3: CASMGTSGNTGELFF; DNA: TGTGCCAGCATGGGGACTAGCGGGAACACCGGGGAGCTGTTTTTT
size: NA; J: TRBJ1-1; D: NA; V: TRBV2; CDR3: CASTRAGATEAFF; DNA: TGTGCCAGCACTAGAGCGGGGGCTACTGAAGCTTTCTTT
size: NA; J: TRBJ2-7; D: TRBD1; V: TRBV27; CDR3: CASSKLRDRGDEQYF; DNA: TGTGCCAGCAGTAAACTCCGGGACAGGGGGGACGAGCAGTACTTC
size: NA; J: TRBJ2-7; D: NA; V: TRBV30; CDR3: CAWSLSSYEQYF; DNA: TGTGCCTGGAGTCTGAGTTCCTACGAGCAGTACTTC
size: NA; J: TRBJ2-7; D: NA; V: TRBV13; CDR3: CASSQTASYEQYF; DNA: TGTGCCAGCAGCCAAACAGCTTCCTACGAGCAGTACTTC
size: NA; J: TRBJ1-5; D: NA; V: TRBV28; CDR3: CASSTRRGIQPQHF; DNA: TGTGCCAGCAGCACTCGAAGGGGGATCCAGCCCCAGCATTTT
size: NA; J: TRBJ2-2; D: TRBD2; V: TRBV7-9; CDR3: CASSRGANTGELFF; DNA: TGTGCCAGCAGCCGGGGGGCGAACACCGGGGAGCTGTTTTTT